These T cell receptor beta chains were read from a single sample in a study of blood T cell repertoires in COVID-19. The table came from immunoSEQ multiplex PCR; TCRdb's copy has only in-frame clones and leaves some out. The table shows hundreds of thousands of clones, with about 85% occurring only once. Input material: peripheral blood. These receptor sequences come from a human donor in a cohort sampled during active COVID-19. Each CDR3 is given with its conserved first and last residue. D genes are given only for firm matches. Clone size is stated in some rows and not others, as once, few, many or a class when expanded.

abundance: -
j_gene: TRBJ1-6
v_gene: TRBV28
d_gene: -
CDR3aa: CASTGGGGGSYNSPLHF
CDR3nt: TGTGCCAGCACCGGAGGGGGAGGGGGCTCCTATAATTCACCCCTCCACTTT

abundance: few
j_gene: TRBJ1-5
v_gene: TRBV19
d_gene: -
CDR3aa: CASSIQALNQPQHF
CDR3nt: TGTGCCAGTAGTATCCAGGCACTTAATCAGCCCCAGCATTTT

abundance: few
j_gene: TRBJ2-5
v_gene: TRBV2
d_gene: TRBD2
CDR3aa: CASSEAGGDQETQYF
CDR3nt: TGTGCCAGCAGTGAAGCGGGAGGGGACCAAGAGACCCAGTACTTC

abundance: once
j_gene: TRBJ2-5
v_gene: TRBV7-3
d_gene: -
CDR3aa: CASRDSGGTQYF
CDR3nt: TGTGCCAGCAGGGACTCCGGCGGGACCCAGTACTTC

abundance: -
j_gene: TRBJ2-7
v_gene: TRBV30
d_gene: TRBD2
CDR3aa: CAWSPRGAGAYEQYF
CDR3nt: TGTGCCTGGAGTCCCCGGGGAGCGGGAGCCTACGAGCAGTACTTC

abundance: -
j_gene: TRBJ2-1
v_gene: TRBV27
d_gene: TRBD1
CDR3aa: CASSLLGTGSSYNEQFF
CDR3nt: TGTGCCAGCAGTTTATTGGGGACAGGGAGCTCCTACAATGAGCAGTTCTTC

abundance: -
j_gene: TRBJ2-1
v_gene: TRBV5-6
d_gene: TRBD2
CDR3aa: CASRQVGAGGHEQFF
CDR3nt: TGTGCCAGCAGACAGGTCGGAGCGGGAGGGCATGAGCAGTTCTTC

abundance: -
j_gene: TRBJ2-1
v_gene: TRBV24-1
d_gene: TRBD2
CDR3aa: CATSDSGLASNEQFF
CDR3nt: TGTGCCACCAGTGATTCGGGACTAGCGAGCAATGAGCAGTTCTTC

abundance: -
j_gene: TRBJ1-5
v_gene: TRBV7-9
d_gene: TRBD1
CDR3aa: CASSSGDRANQPQHF
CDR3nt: TGTGCCAGCAGCTCCGGGGACAGGGCTAATCAGCCCCAGCATTTT

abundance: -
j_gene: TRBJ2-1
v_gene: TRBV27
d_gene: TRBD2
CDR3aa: CASSFSSGKEKFF
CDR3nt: TGTGCCAGCTCGTTCAGTAGCGGGAAAGAGAAGTTCTTC

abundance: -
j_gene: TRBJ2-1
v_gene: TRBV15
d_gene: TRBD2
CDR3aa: CATSRVLLAGENEQFF
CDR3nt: TGTGCCACCAGCAGAGTGCTACTAGCGGGAGAAAATGAGCAGTTCTTC

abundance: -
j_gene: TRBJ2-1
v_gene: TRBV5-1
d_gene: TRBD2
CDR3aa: CASKLAGAGNEQFF
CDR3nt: TGCGCCAGCAAACTAGCGGGAGCCGGTAATGAGCAGTTCTTC

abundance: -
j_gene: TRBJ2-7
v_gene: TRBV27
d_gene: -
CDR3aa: CASSYRGASDLLTYEQYF
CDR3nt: TGTGCCAGCAGTTATCGTGGAGCTAGCGACTTACTCACCTACGAGCAGTACTTC

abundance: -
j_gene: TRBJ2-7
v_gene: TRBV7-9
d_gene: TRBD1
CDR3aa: CASSLGDSIISYEQYF
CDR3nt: TGTGCCAGCAGCTTAGGGGACAGCATTATCTCCTACGAGCAGTACTTC

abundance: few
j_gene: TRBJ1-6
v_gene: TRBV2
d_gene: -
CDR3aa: CASSERGQSNSPLHF
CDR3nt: TGTGCCAGCAGTGAAAGGGGACAATCCAATTCACCCCTCCACTTT

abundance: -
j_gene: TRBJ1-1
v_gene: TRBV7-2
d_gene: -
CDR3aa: CASSPRRGAVNTEAFF
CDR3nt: TGTGCCAGCAGCCCTAGACGCGGGGCGGTGAACACTGAAGCTTTCTTT

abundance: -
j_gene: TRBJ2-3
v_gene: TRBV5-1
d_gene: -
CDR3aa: CASSLVGDRTDTQYF
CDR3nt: TGCGCCAGCAGCTTAGTAGGGGATCGGACAGATACGCAGTATTTT

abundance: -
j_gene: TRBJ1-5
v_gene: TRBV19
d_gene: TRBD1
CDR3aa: CASKGQMDHQPQHF
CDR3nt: TGTGCCAGTAAGGGACAGATGGACCATCAGCCCCAGCATTTT

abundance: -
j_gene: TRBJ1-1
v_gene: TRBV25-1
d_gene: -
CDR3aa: CASSEVGGVTEAFF
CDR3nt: TGTGCCAGCAGTGAGGTTGGCGGGGTCACTGAAGCTTTCTTT

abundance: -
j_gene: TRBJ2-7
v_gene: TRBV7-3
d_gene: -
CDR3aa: CASSLSAGDEQYF
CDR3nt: TGTGCCAGCAGCTTATCGGCCGGAGACGAGCAGTACTTC

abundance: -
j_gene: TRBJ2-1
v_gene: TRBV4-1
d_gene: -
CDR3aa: CASSLPFNEQFF
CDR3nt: TGCGCCAGCAGCCTCCCCTTCAATGAGCAGTTCTTC

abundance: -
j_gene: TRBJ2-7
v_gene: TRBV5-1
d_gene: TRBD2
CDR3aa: CASSFSGGTYEQYF
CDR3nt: TGCGCCAGCAGCTTCAGCGGGGGAACCTACGAGCAGTACTTC

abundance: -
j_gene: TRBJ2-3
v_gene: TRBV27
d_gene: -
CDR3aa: CASSFGVGTDTQYF
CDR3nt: TGTGCCAGCAGTTTCGGGGTGGGCACAGATACGCAGTATTTT

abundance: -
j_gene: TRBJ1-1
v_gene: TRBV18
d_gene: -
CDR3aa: CASSPRTTMNTEAFF
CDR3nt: TGTGCCAGCTCACCACGGACAACCATGAACACTGAAGCTTTCTTT

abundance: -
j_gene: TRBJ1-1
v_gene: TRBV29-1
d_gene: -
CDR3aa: CSADLGGRVSAFF
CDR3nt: TGCAGCGCCGACCTAGGAGGCCGGGTTTCAGCTTTCTTT

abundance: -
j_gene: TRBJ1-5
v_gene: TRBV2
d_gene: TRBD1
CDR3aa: CASSRTGFQPQHF
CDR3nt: TGTGCCAGCAGTCGGACAGGGTTTCAGCCCCAGCATTTT

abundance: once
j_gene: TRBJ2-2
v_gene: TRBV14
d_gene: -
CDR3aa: CASSLDTVKTGELFF
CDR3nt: TGTGCCAGCAGTCTGGACACGGTTAAGACCGGGGAGCTGTTTTTT

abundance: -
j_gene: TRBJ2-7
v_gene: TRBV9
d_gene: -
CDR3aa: CASSVAWGDYEQYF
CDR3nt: TGTGCCAGCAGCGTAGCATGGGGGGACTACGAGCAGTACTTC

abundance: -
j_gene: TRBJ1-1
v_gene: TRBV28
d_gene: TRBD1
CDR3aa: CASSSSGQGATEAFF
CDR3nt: TGTGCCAGCAGTTCGTCAGGACAGGGGGCGACTGAAGCTTTCTTT

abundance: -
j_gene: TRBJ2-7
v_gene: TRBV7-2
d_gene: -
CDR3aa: CASSLVGGVYEQYF
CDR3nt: TGTGCCAGCAGCTTAGTAGGCGGGGTTTACGAGCAGTACTTC

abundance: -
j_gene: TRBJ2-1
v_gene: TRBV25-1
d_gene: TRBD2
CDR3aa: CASRLTSAYYNEQFF
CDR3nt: TGTGCCAGCCGCCTAACTAGCGCCTACTACAATGAGCAGTTCTTC

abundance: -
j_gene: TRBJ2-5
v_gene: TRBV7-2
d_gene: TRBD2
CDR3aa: CASSGGDSGRETQYF
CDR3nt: TGTGCCAGCAGCGGAGGGGATAGCGGGAGAGAGACCCAGTACTTC

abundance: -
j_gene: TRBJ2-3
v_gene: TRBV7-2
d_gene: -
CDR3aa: CASSFSRVDTQYF
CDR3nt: TGTGCCAGCAGCTTTTCCCGTGTGGATACGCAGTATTTT

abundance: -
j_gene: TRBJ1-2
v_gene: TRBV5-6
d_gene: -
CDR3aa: CASSLGRVIYGYTF
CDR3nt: TGTGCCAGCAGCTTGGGGAGGGTAATCTATGGCTACACCTTC

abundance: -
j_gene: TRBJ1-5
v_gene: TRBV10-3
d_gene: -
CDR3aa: CAISSGGANQPQHF
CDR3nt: TGTGCCATCAGTTCGGGTGGAGCAAATCAGCCCCAGCATTTT

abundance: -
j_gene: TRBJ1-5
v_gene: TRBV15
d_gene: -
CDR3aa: CATSRDIVPRGGNQPQHF
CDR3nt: TGTGCCACCAGCAGAGATATCGTCCCCAGGGGAGGCAATCAGCCCCAGCATTTT

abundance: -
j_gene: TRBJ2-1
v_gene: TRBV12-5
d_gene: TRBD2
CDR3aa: CASASGPIGLAGGGWQFF
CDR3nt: TGTGCTAGTGCTTCGGGGCCAATCGGACTAGCGGGAGGAGGGTGGCAGTTCTTC

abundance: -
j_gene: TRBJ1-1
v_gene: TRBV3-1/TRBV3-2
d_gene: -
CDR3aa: CASSQAGMNTEAFF
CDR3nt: TGTGCCAGCAGCCAGGCAGGGATGAACACTGAAGCTTTCTTT

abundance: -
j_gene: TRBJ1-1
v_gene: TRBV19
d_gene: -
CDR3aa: CASRGEEAKAFF
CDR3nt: TGTGCCAGTCGAGGTGAGGAGGCGAAAGCTTTCTTT

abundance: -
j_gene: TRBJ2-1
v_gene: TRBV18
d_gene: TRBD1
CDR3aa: CASSSRTGDSYNEQFF
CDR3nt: TGTGCCAGCTCAAGCCGGACAGGGGACTCCTACAATGAGCAGTTCTTC

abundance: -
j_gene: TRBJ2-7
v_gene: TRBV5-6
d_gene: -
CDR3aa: CASSLGPSGGSPYYEQYF
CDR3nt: TGTGCCAGCAGCTTGGGGCCGTCCGGGGGTAGCCCCTACTACGAGCAGTACTTC

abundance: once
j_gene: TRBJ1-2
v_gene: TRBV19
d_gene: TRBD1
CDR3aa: CASSLMKAGTGTYGYTF
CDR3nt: TGTGCCAGCTCCCTAATGAAGGCCGGGACAGGGACCTATGGCTACACCTTC